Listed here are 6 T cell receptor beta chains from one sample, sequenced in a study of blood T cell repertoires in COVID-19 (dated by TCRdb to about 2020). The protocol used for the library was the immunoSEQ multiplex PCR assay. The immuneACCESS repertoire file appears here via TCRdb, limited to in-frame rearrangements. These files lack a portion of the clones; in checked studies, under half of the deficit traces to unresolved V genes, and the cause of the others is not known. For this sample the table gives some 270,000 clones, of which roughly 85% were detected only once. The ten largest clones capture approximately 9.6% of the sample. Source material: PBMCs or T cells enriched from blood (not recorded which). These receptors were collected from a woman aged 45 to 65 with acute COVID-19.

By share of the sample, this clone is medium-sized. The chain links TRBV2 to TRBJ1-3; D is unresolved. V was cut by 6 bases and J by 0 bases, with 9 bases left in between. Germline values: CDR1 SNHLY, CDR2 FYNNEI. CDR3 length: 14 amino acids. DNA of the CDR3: TGTGCCAGCAGGTACGGACTCTCTGGAAACACCATATATTTT. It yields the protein CASRYGLSGNTIYF.

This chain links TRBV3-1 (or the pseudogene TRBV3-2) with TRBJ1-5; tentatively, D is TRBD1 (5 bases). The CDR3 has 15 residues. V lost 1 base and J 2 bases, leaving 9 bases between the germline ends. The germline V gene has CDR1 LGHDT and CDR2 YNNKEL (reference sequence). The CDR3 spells CASSQGGWGNQPQHF. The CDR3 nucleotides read TGTGCCAGCAGCCAAGGGGGCTGGGGCAATCAGCCCCAGCATTTT.

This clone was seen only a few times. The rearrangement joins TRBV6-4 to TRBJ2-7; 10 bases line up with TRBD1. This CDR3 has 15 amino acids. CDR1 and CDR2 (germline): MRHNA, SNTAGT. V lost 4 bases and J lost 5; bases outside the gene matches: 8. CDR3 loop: CASSVPGQGSDEQYF. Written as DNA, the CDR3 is TGTGCCAGCAGTGTCCCGGGACAGGGGTCCGACGAGCAGTACTTC.

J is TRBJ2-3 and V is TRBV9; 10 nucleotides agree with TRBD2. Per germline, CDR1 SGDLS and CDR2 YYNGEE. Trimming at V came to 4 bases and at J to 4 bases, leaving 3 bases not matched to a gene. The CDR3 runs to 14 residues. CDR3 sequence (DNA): TGTGCCAGCAGCCTTGGACTAGCGGCAGATACGCAGTATTTT. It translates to CASSLGLAADTQYF.

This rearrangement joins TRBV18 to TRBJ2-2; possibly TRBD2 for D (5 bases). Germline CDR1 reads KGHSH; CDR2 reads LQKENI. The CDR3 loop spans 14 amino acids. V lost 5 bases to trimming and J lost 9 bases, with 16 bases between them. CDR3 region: CASSFPLRERELFF. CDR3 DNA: TGTGCCAGCTCATTTCCGTTGAGGGAGAGGGAGCTGTTTTTT.

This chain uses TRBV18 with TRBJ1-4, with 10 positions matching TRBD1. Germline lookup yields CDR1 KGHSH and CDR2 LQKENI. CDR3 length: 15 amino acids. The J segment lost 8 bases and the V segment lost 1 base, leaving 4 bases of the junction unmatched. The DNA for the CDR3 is TGTGCCAGCTCACCACGAGGGACAGGGGACGAAAAACTGTTTTTT. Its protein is CASSPRGTGDEKLFF.